This T cell receptor (beta chain) is drawn from a study of identifying expanded T cells in peripheral blood. Regarding the study as a whole: Across healthy donors, higher total template counts meant significantly greater roughly 2-week count variance. Over approximately two and four weeks, about 16 and 20 clones changed, versus approximately 1.2 between replicates.

Assay used: immunoSEQ multiplex PCR; TCRdb lists only in-frame clones, some missing. The top ten hold 13% to 15% of the sample, which has over 100,000 clones, roughly 88% seen once. Healthy donors had no documented immune events, such as infections, while sampled. Germline V gene sequence: CDR1 MNHEY, CDR2 SMNVEV (reference sequence). Germline trimming cut 2 bases from V and 5 bases from J; bases unmatched to any gene: 7. The CDR3 sequence is 15 residues long. Details on this clone: Its antigen is not identified.

The source is a person aged 18 to 75 in good health. The chain employs TRBV27 and TRBJ1-1; 8 bases map to TRBD1. Source material: blood. The CDR3 region has the DNA TGTGCCAGCAGTTTAACAGGACAGGGTTCTACTGAAGCTTTCTTT. Translation: CASSLTGQGSTEAFF.